The 18 T cell receptor beta chains below were found in one sample sequenced in a study of OX40 agonist ivuxolimab in advanced cancers. Method: immunoSEQ multiplex PCR; TCRdb's copy keeps in-frame clones and lacks some. The sample contains some 41,000 clones, around 86% of which appear only once. The sequenced sample was CD4+ or CD8+ T cells sorted from blood, obtained in a trial of the OX40 agonist ivuxolimab. The receptors shown here come from an adult with an advanced solid tumor such as melanoma, head and neck, liver or kidney cancer.

V gene TRBV18 combines with J gene TRBJ2-3; D gene uncertain. V lost 5 bases and J lost 6, with 12 bases in between. In germline, CDR1 is KGHSH, CDR2 LQKENI. CDR3 length equals 13 residues. CDR3 residues: CASSSSLLDTQYF. The CDR3 DNA reads TGTGCCAGCTCATCATCTTTGTTGGATACGCAGTATTTT.

The V gene is TRBV6-5, the J gene TRBJ1-5; TRBD1 is a possible D gene (6 bases). In germline, CDR1 is MNHEY, CDR2 SVGAGI. The CDR3 has 15 residues. Trimming removed 5 bases from V and 5 bases from J, with 16 bases in between. The CDR3 reads CASSRIQGGDQPQHF. The CDR3 nucleotides read TGTGCCAGCAGTCGCATACAGGGAGGGGATCAGCCCCAGCATTTT.

The CDR3 DNA follows: TGTGCCAGCAGTTACTCGAAAAGGGACGAGCAGTACTTC. It translates to CASSYSKRDEQYF. V gene TRBV6-5 combines with J gene TRBJ2-7; no clear D gene. The CDR3 runs to 13 residues. Per germline, CDR1 MNHEY and CDR2 SVGAGI. Trimming pared 0 bases from V and 5 bases from J, leaving 8 bases between.

The chain couples TRBV4-2 to TRBJ2-3; 11 positions match TRBD2. In germline, CDR1 is LGHNA, CDR2 YNFKEQ. The CDR3 is 17 amino acids. Germline trimming cut 4 bases from V and 0 bases from J; bases unmatched to any gene: 6. CDR3 nucleotides: TGTGCCAGCAGCCCGGGGCTAGCGGGGGGAAGCACAGATACGCAGTATTTT. It is translated as CASSPGLAGGSTDTQYF.

The rearrangement links TRBV5-1 to TRBJ1-6; TRBD1 aligns across 8 bases. The germline V gene has CDR1 SGHRS and CDR2 YFSETQ. This CDR3 is built from 14 residues. Trimming cost V 3 bases and J 13 bases; bases outside gene matches: 9. The CDR3 loop is CASSSGQGAQPLHF. Written as DNA, the CDR3 is TGCGCCAGCAGCTCCGGGCAGGGGGCGCAGCCCCTCCACTTT.

This CDR3 is CASALQAYF. The CDR3 nucleotides read TGTGCTAGTGCCCTTCAGGCGTATTTT. V and J are TRBV12-5 and TRBJ2-3; D remains unclear. Trimming removed 7 bases at V and 14 bases at J, with 10 bases between. The germline V gene has CDR1 LGHNT and CDR2 FRNRAP. The CDR3 is made up of 9 amino acids.

The CDR3 coding sequence is TGTGCCAGCAGCCCTAGACAGGGTTCGAACACTGAAGCTTTCTTT. It translates to CASSPRQGSNTEAFF. The rearrangement uses TRBV7-8 and TRBJ1-1; the match to TRBD1 covers 7 bases. Trimming took 5 bases from V and 1 from J; bases not matched to a gene: 7. CDR3 length equals 15 residues. Germline assignment: CDR1 SGHVS and CDR2 FQNEAQ.

J is TRBJ1-2 and V is TRBV7-9; D gene ambiguous. Germline loops: CDR1 SEHNR, CDR2 FQNEAQ (reference sequence). The CDR3 has 12 residues. The V end was cut by 1 base, the J end by 7 bases, with 7 bases between. CDR3 loop: CASSLERAGYTF. For the CDR3, the DNA is TGTGCCAGCAGCTTAGAGAGGGCTGGCTACACCTTC.

The chain is built from TRBV19 and TRBJ2-6; D is undetermined. Germline loops: CDR1 LNHDA, CDR2 SQIVND (reference sequence). There are 15 residues in the CDR3. Trimming pared 3 bases from V and 4 bases from J, leaving 10 bases between. The CDR3 region has the DNA TGTGCCAGTAGTATTACCCAGTTGGGGGCCAACGTCCTGACTTTC. Its translation is CASSITQLGANVLTF.

The gene calls are TRBV7-3 and TRBJ2-3; 9 bases map to TRBD2. V shed 5 bases, J shed 2 bases, and the junction held 5 bases outside the gene matches. The CDR3 extends over 15 amino acids. The V gene's germline CDR1 is SGHTA and CDR2 FQGTGA. In DNA, the CDR3 is TGTGCCAGCAGCCCCCAGCGGGGGGTCACAGATACGCAGTATTTT. Protein product: CASSPQRGVTDTQYF.

The chain recombines TRBV29-1 with TRBJ1-2; 8 bases match TRBD1. V lost 6 bases, J lost 4 bases, and 7 bases stayed unmatched. This CDR3 spans 13 amino acids. Germline V gives CDR1 SQVTM, CDR2 ANQGSEA. For the CDR3, the DNA is TGCAGCGTAGTCCTTACAGGGGGCTATGGCTACACCTTC. Protein product: CSVVLTGGYGYTF.

The J gene is TRBJ1-6, the V gene TRBV5-4, with 9 bases identical to TRBD1. V gave up 4 bases and J gave up 7 bases; unmatched junction bases: 3. CDR1 and CDR2 (germline): SGHNT, YYREEE (reference sequence). The CDR3 has 14 amino acids. The CDR3 DNA is TGTGCCAGCAGCGGAGGACAGGGGAATTCACCCCTCCACTTT. Its protein is CASSGGQGNSPLHF.

This chain joins TRBV5-1 and TRBJ2-1; D could derive from TRBD1 or TRBD2 (6 bases each). V was shortened by 3 bases and J by 9 bases, with 13 bases between the two germline ends. CDR1 SGHRS and CDR2 YFSETQ come from the germline V gene. The CDR3 runs 13 residues. The CDR3 DNA sequence: TGCGCCAGCAGCTATAGTGGGGGGCCTGAGCAGTTCTTC. It translates to CASSYSGGPEQFF.

This chain uses TRBV7-9 with TRBJ2-7, with D perhaps matching TRBD1 (6 bases). The CDR3 loop spans 16 amino acids. V gave up 2 bases and J gave up 2 bases, with 16 bases separating them. The germline CDR1 and CDR2 sequences are SEHNR and FQNEAQ (reference sequence). The CDR3 protein is CASSLNPTGFPYEQYF. The CDR3 DNA is TGTGCCAGCAGCTTAAACCCCACAGGGTTCCCCTACGAGCAGTACTTC.

This chain links TRBV7-9 with TRBJ1-6, with D maybe TRBD1 (6 bases). CDR3 length: 18 amino acids. From germline, CDR1 is SEHNR and CDR2 FQNEAQ (reference sequence). Trimming shortened V by 2 bases and J by 0 bases, and 14 bases separated the two germline ends. The CDR3 loop reads CASSLSLTGSSYNSPLHF. CDR3 nucleotides: TGTGCCAGCAGCTTATCTTTAACAGGGTCCTCCTATAATTCACCCCTCCACTTT.

This chain joins TRBV6-1 and TRBJ1-3, with D unresolved. The V gene's germline CDR1 is MNHNS and CDR2 SASEGT. V lost 5 bases, J lost 7 bases, and 9 bases lay in between. This CDR3 contains 12 residues. This chain's CDR3 is CASSSQLNTIYF. For the CDR3, the DNA is TGTGCCAGCAGTAGTCAGCTCAACACCATATATTTT.

J is TRBJ2-3 and V is TRBV6-6; no clear D. V was pared by 0 bases and J by 0 bases, with 4 bases between. CDR3 length: 14 residues. Germline V CDR1 and CDR2: MNHNY, SVGAGI (reference sequence). The CDR3 reads CASSYSSSTDTQYF. The CDR3 DNA reads as TGTGCCAGCAGTTACTCCTCTAGCACAGATACGCAGTATTTT.

V and J are TRBV14 and TRBJ2-5, with 7 bases fitting TRBD1. Per the germline V gene, CDR1 is SGHDN and CDR2 is FVKESK. This CDR3 region has 15 residues. J was trimmed by 4 bases and V by 4 bases; bases with no gene match: 9. The CDR3 region has the DNA TGTGCCAGCAGCCTTAGGGGACAGTTGAGAGAGACCCAGTACTTC. Translating gives CASSLRGQLRETQYF.